This record covers a single T cell receptor (beta chain). The antigen this receptor binds is unknown. No quality values exist for individual bases; no much larger clone is one base distant. These data originate in a study of blood T cell repertoires in COVID-19 (dated by TCRdb to the early 2020s). Study-wide context: The collaborator samples originated in the United States, Italy and Spain and spanned the acute and convalescent phases of COVID-19. The material from the prospective study consisted of cDNA or gDNA derived from T cells, B-cell-depleted T cells, or PBMCs. The dataset comprised deeply sampled blood TCRbeta repertoires from subjects exposed to, actively infected with, or recovered from COVID-19. The repertoires were released in a freely available public database intended as a resource for research on the immune response to SARS-CoV-2. Samples came from the ongoing ImmuneRACE study (first 160 participants) plus 1,254 subjects from 6 global collaborators. The sample metadata nearly always contained a de-identified subject ID, COVID-19 status, age in years and sex. Where available, HLA class I and class II types were taken from metadata supplied by the sample provider and were not determined by assay-based typing. Results and caveats for the whole study, not just this receptor: The amount of clinical and demographic metadata varied by source and participant and was provided uncurated.

TCRbeta CDR3 regions were amplified from genomic DNA using the immunoSEQ Assay, a bias-controlled multiplex PCR. The original pipeline was this. The number of nucleated cells in each sample was estimated by amplification of reference gene primers within the assay. To quantify the absolute abundance of each unique TCRbeta CDR3 rearrangement, sequence reads were collapsed and filtered. For each sample, productive Simpson clonality was calculated as the square root of Simpson's diversity index over productive rearrangements. The source is immuneACCESS, and TCRdb retained only in-frame sequences with V and J called. Part of the clones is not carried over; for the studies checked, unresolved V genes explain less than half of this, and the remainder is unexplained. V and J calls and clone size are those listed in that table; D and trimming were worked out from the DNA. Here the sample has nearly 350,000 clones; around nine tenths occur a single time. The top ten hold approximately 7.3% of the sample.

Trimming removed 7 bases from V and 3 bases from J, leaving 15 bases between the germline ends. Including cysteine and phenylalanine, the CDR3 has 14 amino acids. The DNA shown is the 42-base CDR3, in frame from base 1. The germline V gene (reference sequence) supplies CDR1 SEHNR and CDR2 FQNEAQ. In Seattle, one collaborating source enrolled patients while the infection was active and tracked those patients longitudinally over the course of disease. Collaborating institutions collected whole blood in K2EDTA tubes following their own protocols. For TCRbeta analysis, collaborators shipped samples in one of three forms: frozen whole blood, isolated PBMCs, or DNA extracted from either of those sample types.

The rearranged chain carries TRBV7-9 and TRBJ1-1, with a tentative D gene TRBD1 over 6 matching bases. The receptor was isolated from a woman aged 70 to 79 with COVID-19, enrolled during active disease. The source material was peripheral blood. In nucleotides, the sequence is TGTGCCAGCACCCTCTGGGGGCTGGACACTGAAGCTTTCTTT. Its protein product is CASTLWGLDTEAFF.